This T cell receptor beta chain was observed in a study of blood T cell repertoires in COVID-19. Study overall: Sample material is recorded as cDNA or gDNA derived from T cells, B-cell-depleted T cells, or PBMCs.

Germline CDR1 SGHTS, CDR2 YDEGEE. J lost 14 bases, V lost 4 bases, and 16 bases had no gene match. The CDR3 is made up of 16 amino acids. Participants reported their clinical history, and cohort assignment relied on those reports. Exposed enrollees had met someone with a PCR-confirmed or clinician-diagnosed COVID-19 case at some point within the 2 weeks before study entry. Clones were read by immunoSEQ multiplex PCR, and TCRdb kept only the in-frame ones, dropping some. The sample includes a few hundred thousand clones, roughly 85% seen only once; the top ten take about 5%. The chain is built from TRBV5-8 and TRBJ1-6; TRBD1 aligns across 9 bases. The receptor comes from a man aged 40-49 years who had been exposed to COVID-19. The sequencing input was PBMCs or T cells enriched from blood (not recorded which). The CDR3 sequence: CASSPRGTGFVQALHF. In DNA form, the CDR3 reads TGTGCCAGCAGCCCTCGGGGGACAGGGTTTGTTCAGGCCCTCCACTTT.